The 14 T cell receptor beta chains below come from one sample, sequenced in a study of OX40 agonist ivuxolimab in advanced cancers. Produced via immunoSEQ multiplex PCR; TCRdb's table is partial and in-frame only. The data hold some 50,000 clones, with more than 85% observed a single time. The sequenced sample was CD4+ or CD8+ T cells sorted from blood, obtained in a trial of the OX40 agonist ivuxolimab. The receptors shown here come from an adult with an advanced solid tumor such as melanoma, head and neck, liver or kidney cancer.

This rearrangement joins TRBV5-1 to TRBJ2-7; D is unclear. Germline CDR1 and CDR2: SGHRS and YFSETQ. This CDR3 has 13 amino acids. Trimming shortened V by 1 base and J by 4 bases, and 9 bases separated the two germline ends. The CDR3 loop reads CASSLLLGYEQYF. The CDR3 nucleotides are TGCGCCAGCAGCTTGCTATTGGGTTACGAGCAGTACTTC. Full variable domain (missing parts from reference TRBV5-1 and TRBJ2-7): KAGVTQTPRYLIKTRGQQVTLSCSPISGHRSVSWYQQTPGQGLQFLFEYFSETQRNKGNFPGRFSGRQFSNSRSEMNVSTLELGDSALYLCASSLLLGYEQYFGPGTRLTVT.

This sequence joins TRBV30 and TRBJ1-1; TRBD1 is a possible D gene (5 bases). Trimming cost V 1 base and J 0 bases, with 12 bases left between them. This CDR3 comprises 15 residues. Germline CDR1 is GTSNPN and CDR2 is SVGIG (reference sequence). In nucleotides, the CDR3 is TGTGCCTGGAGTGCAAAGACAGTCATGAACACTGAAGCTTTCTTT. Amino acid sequence: CAWSAKTVMNTEAFF.

In DNA, the CDR3 is TGTGCCAGCAGCTTGTACCTACCCGGGGGACAGGGGAACTACGAGCAGTACTTC. This codes for CASSLYLPGGQGNYEQYF. The J gene is TRBJ2-7, the V gene TRBV5-8; 10 nucleotides agree with TRBD1. Trimming took 1 base from V and 3 from J; bases not matched to a gene: 13. CDR1 is SGHTS and CDR2 is YDEGEE in the germline V gene. The CDR3 extends over 18 amino acids.

This clone has a handful of counts. This sequence joins TRBV18 and TRBJ2-7, with 8 bases that match TRBD1. V dropped 3 bases and J dropped 4; count of bases not matched to a gene: 8. The CDR3 runs to 15 residues. From germline, CDR1 is KGHSH and CDR2 LQKENI. CDR3 nucleotides: TGTGCCAGCTCACCCTCGGGACAGGTGTCTTACGAGCAGTACTTC. Protein product: CASSPSGQVSYEQYF.

The V and J genes are TRBV28 and TRBJ2-6; D remains ambiguous. CDR1 and CDR2 from the germline V gene are MDHEN and SYDVKM. V was shortened by 5 bases and J by 1 base, with 9 bases between the two germline ends. This CDR3 is built from 15 residues. The CDR3 bases are TGTGCCAGCAGTATTCTAGGATCTGGGGCCAACGTCCTGACTTTC. Residues: CASSILGSGANVLTF.

The chain has TRBV5-1 and TRBJ1-6; no clear D gene. CDR1 is SGHRS, CDR2 YFSETQ, per germline. The CDR3 is 13 residues long. The V end was cut by 2 bases, the J end by 11 bases, with 11 bases between. In DNA, the CDR3 is TGCGCCAGCAGCTTTTACGGGGAGCCACCCCTCCACTTT. Residues: CASSFYGEPPLHF.

The rearrangement joins TRBV9 to TRBJ2-5; TRBD1 agrees at 8 bases. Germline V gives CDR1 SGDLS, CDR2 YYNGEE. The CDR3 loop spans 15 amino acids. J gave up 5 bases and V 4 bases, and 10 bases lay outside the gene matches. In DNA, the CDR3 is TGTGCCAGCAGCATTGGGGCAGGGGGCGTGGAGACCCAGTACTTC. This gives the protein CASSIGAGGVETQYF.

This clone appeared a few times. V usage is TRBV19 and J usage is TRBJ1-6; TRBD1 matches at 7 bases. Germline assignment: CDR1 LNHDA and CDR2 SQIVND (reference sequence). With 9 bases clipped from V and 13 bases from J, the junction kept 9 bases outside the gene matches. This CDR3 has 12 residues. The CDR3 reads CASRQGLNPLHF. For the CDR3, the DNA is TGTGCCAGCAGACAGGGCCTGAACCCCCTCCACTTT.

The genes are TRBV7-8 and TRBJ1-5; D may be TRBD1 (5 bases). Germline V CDR1 and CDR2: SGHVS, FQNEAQ. The CDR3 has 16 amino acids. V was clipped by 5 bases and J by 7 bases, with 21 bases between them. CDR3 DNA sequence: TGTGCCAGCAGCCTAGGCGGGGAGCCAGGGTGGCAGCCCCAGCATTTT. The encoded protein is CASSLGGEPGWQPQHF.

Only a few counts were recorded for this clone. V usage is TRBV7-9 and J usage is TRBJ1-3; D unclear. Between the trimmed V and J ends, which lost 5 bases and 11 bases, there was a span of 10 bases. Per the germline V gene, CDR1 is SEHNR and CDR2 is FQNEAQ (reference sequence). The CDR3 has 11 amino acids. CDR3 residues: CASSLAAAIYF. The CDR3 bases are TGTGCCAGCAGCCTTGCTGCAGCCATATATTTT.

J is TRBJ2-3 and V is TRBV7-9, with D tentatively TRBD1 or TRBD2 (7 bases each). This CDR3 spans 16 amino acids. CDR1 is SEHNR, CDR2 FQNEAQ, per germline (reference sequence). Trimming stripped 5 bases from V and 2 bases from J, with 17 bases between. The CDR3 DNA follows: TGTGCCAGCAGCCCCAGGGGGGGGGCGACCACAGATACGCAGTATTTT. This encodes CASSPRGGATTDTQYF.

The chain combines TRBV5-1 with TRBJ2-5; D may be TRBD1 or TRBD2 (5 bases each). Germline V CDR1 and CDR2: SGHRS, YFSETQ. The CDR3 totals 16 residues. Trimming took off 2 bases at V and 5 bases at J, with 19 bases between the two ends. The CDR3 region is CASSFSGTKFRETQYF. DNA of the CDR3: TGCGCCAGCAGCTTCTCCGGGACCAAATTTCGGGAGACCCAGTACTTC. Looking up the rest from reference TRBV5-1 and TRBJ2-5 gives the full variable domain: KAGVTQTPRYLIKTRGQQVTLSCSPISGHRSVSWYQQTPGQGLQFLFEYFSETQRNKGNFPGRFSGRQFSNSRSEMNVSTLELGDSALYLCASSFSGTKFRETQYFGPGTRLLVL.

The chain employs TRBV19 and TRBJ2-7; D may be TRBD2 (6 bases). The ends were cut back, 1 base at V and 2 bases at J, with 12 bases in the middle. Looked up from germline, CDR1 is LNHDA and CDR2 is SQIVND (reference sequence). CDR3 length: 15 residues. CDR3 nucleotides: TGTGCCAGTAGTATAGGGGGACTCCATACCTACGAGCAGTACTTC. It translates to CASSIGGLHTYEQYF.

The chain combines TRBV6-1 with TRBJ2-1, with D uncertain. This CDR3 spans 11 amino acids. Trimming pared 3 bases from V and 8 bases from J, leaving 5 bases between. Germline lookup yields CDR1 MNHNS and CDR2 SASEGT. CDR3: CASSDGYEQFF. CDR3 nucleotides: TGTGCCAGCAGTGATGGGTATGAGCAGTTCTTC.